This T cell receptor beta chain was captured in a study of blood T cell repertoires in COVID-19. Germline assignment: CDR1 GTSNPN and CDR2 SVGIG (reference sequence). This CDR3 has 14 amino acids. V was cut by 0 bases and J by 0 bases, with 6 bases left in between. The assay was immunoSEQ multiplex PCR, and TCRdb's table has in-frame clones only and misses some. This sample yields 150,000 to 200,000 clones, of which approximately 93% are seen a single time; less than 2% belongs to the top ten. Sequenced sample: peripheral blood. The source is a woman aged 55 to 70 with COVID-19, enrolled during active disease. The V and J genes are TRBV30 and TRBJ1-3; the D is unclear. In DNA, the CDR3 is TGTGCCTGGAGTGTTTCCGGCTCTGGAAACACCATATATTTT. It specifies CAWSVSGSGNTIYF.